This is a list of T cell receptor beta chains from one sample in a study of T cell responses to AZD1222 COVID-19 vaccine. The method was immunoSEQ multiplex PCR; TCRdb's version includes in-frame clones alone and lacks a portion of them. Of 120,000 or so clones listed, less than 90% are singletons. Here the sequenced sample was peripheral blood, taken on day 0 of AZD1222 vaccination. Source of these receptors: an adult in good health. The CDR3 runs from the conserved cysteine through the conserved F or W. D genes are given only for firm matches. The size of a clone is reported for some rows only, either as once, few or many, or as a class for expanded clones.

- | - | TRBJ1-1 | TRBV18 | 16 | TGTGCCAGCTCACCCCAAACTTACCAAGAGTCTTTGCAAGCTTTCTTT | CASSPQTYQESLQAFF
TRBD1 | - | TRBJ1-2 | TRBV28 | 15 | TGTGCCAGCAGTCCGGGGACAGTAAAAGGCTATGGCTACACCTTC | CASSPGTVKGYGYTF
- | - | TRBJ1-5 | TRBV19 | 15 | TGTGCCAGTAGTGAGTTCGCGGCAAGCAATCAGCCCCAGCATTTT | CASSEFAASNQPQHF
- | - | TRBJ2-1 | TRBV6-5 | 12 | TGTGCCAGCACGAACTTTCTTAATGAGCAGTTCTTC | CASTNFLNEQFF
- | - | TRBJ1-1 | TRBV30 | 14 | TGTGCCTGGAGTGTAACGTTCGGGAACACTGAAGCTTTCTTT | CAWSVTFGNTEAFF
- | - | TRBJ2-2 | TRBV30 | 17 | TGTGCCTGGAGTGTACCATTCGGCGGGATGAACACCGGGGAGCTGTTTTTT | CAWSVPFGGMNTGELFF
- | - | TRBJ1-5 | TRBV4-1 | 13 | TGCGCCAGCAGCCACGAGGGGGATCAGCCCCAGCATTTT | CASSHEGDQPQHF
- | - | TRBJ2-3 | TRBV18 | 14 | TGTGCCAGCTCACCCGGGGCATCCACAGATACGCAGTATTTT | CASSPGASTDTQYF
TRBD1 | - | TRBJ1-5 | TRBV19 | 15 | TGTGCCAGTAGTATGGGACAGAGGAGCAATCAGCCCCAGCATTTT | CASSMGQRSNQPQHF
- | - | TRBJ1-4 | TRBV6-5 | 13 | TGTGCCAGCAGTCCGGACGATAATGAAAAACTGTTTTTT | CASSPDDNEKLFF
- | - | TRBJ2-7 | TRBV5-4 | 13 | TGTGCCAGCAGCTTGGGGACAAGCCACGAGCAGTACTTC | CASSLGTSHEQYF
- | - | TRBJ1-1 | TRBV5-4 | 13 | TGTGCCAGCAGCCCGGGCGAGCTAGCCGAAGCTTTCTTT | CASSPGELAEAFF
- | - | TRBJ1-2 | TRBV6-5 | 14 | TGTGCCAGCAGGCGGACAGCGAACGATCATGGCTACACCTTC | CASRRTANDHGYTF
TRBD2 | - | TRBJ2-3 | TRBV5-6 | 18 | TGTGCCAGCAGCTTGCTAGGTGCGGGGCGGGGGGGCACAGATACGCAGTATTTT | CASSLLGAGRGGTDTQYF
- | - | TRBJ1-1 | TRBV5-1 | 13 | TGCGCCAGCAGCTCATGGCCGGACACTGAAGCTTTCTTT | CASSSWPDTEAFF
- | - | TRBJ1-3 | TRBV4-1 | 15 | TGCGCCAGCAGCCAGCAACAGGGCGTTGGAAACACCATATATTTT | CASSQQQGVGNTIYF
- | - | TRBJ1-1 | TRBV30 | 11 | TGTGCCTGGAAACTCGGCGGTGAAGCTTTCTTT | CAWKLGGEAFF
TRBD1 | few | TRBJ1-6 | TRBV29-1 | 15 | TGCAGCGTTCGATTTGGGACAGTCAATAATTCACCCCTCCACTTT | CSVRFGTVNNSPLHF
- | - | TRBJ1-3 | TRBV6-1 | 13 | TGTGCCACGAAGGTGGCTTCTGGAAACACCATATATTTT | CATKVASGNTIYF
- | - | TRBJ1-1 | TRBV4-2 | 14 | TGTGCCAGCAGCCATCGGGATCTGCGGGCTGAAGCTTTCTTT | CASSHRDLRAEAFF
- | - | TRBJ1-3 | TRBV5-6 | 15 | TGTGCCAGCAGCTTGGGGCAGTACTCTGGAAACACCATATATTTT | CASSLGQYSGNTIYF
- | - | TRBJ2-1 | TRBV10-1 | 15 | TGCGCCAGCAGTCCCGACAGAAGCTCCTACAATGAGCAGTTCTTC | CASSPDRSSYNEQFF